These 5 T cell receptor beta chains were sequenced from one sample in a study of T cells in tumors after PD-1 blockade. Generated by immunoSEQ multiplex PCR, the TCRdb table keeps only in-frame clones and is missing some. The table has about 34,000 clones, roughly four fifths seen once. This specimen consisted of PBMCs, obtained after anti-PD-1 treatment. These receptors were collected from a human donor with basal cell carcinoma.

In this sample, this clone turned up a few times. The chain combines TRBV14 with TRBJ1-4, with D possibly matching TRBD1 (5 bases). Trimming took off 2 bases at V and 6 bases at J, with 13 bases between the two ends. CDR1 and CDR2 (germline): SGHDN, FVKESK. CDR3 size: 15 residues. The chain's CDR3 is CASSQWGLADEKLFF. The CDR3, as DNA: TGTGCCAGCAGCCAATGGGGGTTGGCTGATGAAAAACTGTTTTTT.

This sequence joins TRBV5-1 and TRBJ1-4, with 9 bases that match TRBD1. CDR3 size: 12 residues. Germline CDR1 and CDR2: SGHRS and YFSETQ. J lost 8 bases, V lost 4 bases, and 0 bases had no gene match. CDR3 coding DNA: TGCGCCAGCAGCGGGACAGGGGAAAAACTGTTTTTT. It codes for CASSGTGEKLFF.

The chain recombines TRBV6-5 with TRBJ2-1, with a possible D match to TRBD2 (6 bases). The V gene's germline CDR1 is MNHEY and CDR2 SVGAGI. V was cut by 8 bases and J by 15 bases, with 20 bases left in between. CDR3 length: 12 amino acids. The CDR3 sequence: CASSLFQGGRFF. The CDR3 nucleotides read TGTGCCAGCTCTCTGTTTCAGGGAGGTCGGTTCTTC.

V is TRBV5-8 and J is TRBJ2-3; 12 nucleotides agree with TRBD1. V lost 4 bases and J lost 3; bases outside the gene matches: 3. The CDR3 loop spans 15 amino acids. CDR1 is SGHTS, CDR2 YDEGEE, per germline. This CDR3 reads CASSQGQGATDTQYF. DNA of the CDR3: TGTGCCAGCAGCCAGGGACAGGGGGCAACAGATACGCAGTATTTT. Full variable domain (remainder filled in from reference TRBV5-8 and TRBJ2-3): EAGVTQSPTHLIKTRGQQATLRCSPISGHTSVYWYQQALGLGLQFLLWYDEGEERNRGNFPPRFSGRQFPNYSSELNVNALELEDSALYLCASSQGQGATDTQYFGPGTRLTVL.

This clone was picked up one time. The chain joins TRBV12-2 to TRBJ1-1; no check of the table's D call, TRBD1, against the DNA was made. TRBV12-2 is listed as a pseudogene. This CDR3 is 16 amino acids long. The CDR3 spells CASRLLYKGPDTEAFF. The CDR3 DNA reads TGTGCAAGTCGCTTACTATACAAGGGGCCGGACACTGAAGCTTTCTTT.